The clone carrying this TCR beta chain was counted only a few times. With 6 bases removed from V and 1 base from J, the gap between germline ends came to 6 bases. Germline lookup yields CDR1 SQVTM and CDR2 ANQGSEA. The CDR3 is 11 residues long. The data derive from a study of response to subunit inactivated influenza vaccine. Using its own MiXCR run on the RT-PCR reads, TCRdb lists one record per CDR3 protein. The sample lists roughly 700,000 distinct CDR3 sequences; approximately 13% were seen once. The clonotype originates from a man aged 50-59 years who received an inactivated influenza vaccine. The sample consisted of PBMCs from blood, taken 14 days before vaccination. J is TRBJ1-1 and V is TRBV29-1; no firm D call. CDR3 amino acids: CSVPANTEAFF. CDR3 nucleotides: TGCAGCGTCCCAGCGAACACTGAAGCTTTCTTT.